This TCR beta chain was identified in a study of control samples from healthy donors and cancer patients. Sequenced by immunoSEQ multiplex PCR; TCRdb stores in-frame clones only, minus some. The sample lists 150,000 or so clones, 91% seen once, with around 7.3% in the top ten. The clonotype was recovered from a man between 18 and 35 years old in good health. Sequencing used blood.

CDR3 in amino acids: CASSSRTSGGYTDTQYF. The CDR3, as DNA: TGTGCCAGCAGCTCCCGGACTAGCGGGGGCTACACAGATACGCAGTATTTT. This chain links TRBV5-5 with TRBJ2-3; 13 bases align to TRBD2. The CDR3 sequence is 17 residues long. Germline CDR1 reads SGHKS; CDR2 reads YYEKEE (reference sequence). V dropped 3 bases and J dropped 2; count of bases not matched to a gene: 6.